These 6 T cell receptor beta chains share one sample of origin, sequenced in a study of shared clonotypes between healthy human individuals. Sequencing was performed with immunoSEQ multiplex PCR; in TCRdb, only in-frame clones are kept and a portion is missing. The profile shows over a million clones, roughly 70% of them singletons. Sequencing was carried out using memory CD4+ T cells sorted from blood. Documented subset: CD45RA-negative fraction. These receptors all come from a man between 18 and 35 years old in good health.

This clone was seen a handful of times. The rearrangement joins TRBV30 to TRBJ2-5; D ambiguous. The length of the CDR3 is 10 residues. The germline V and J ends were trimmed by 3 bases and 2 bases, with 1 base remaining between them. The germline CDR1 and CDR2 sequences are GTSNPN and SVGIG (reference sequence). The CDR3 sequence is CAWRQETQYF. The CDR3, as DNA: TGTGCCTGGAGGCAAGAGACCCAGTACTTC. The complete variable domain, with remaining parts taken from reference TRBV30 and TRBJ2-5, reads SQTIHQWPATLVQPVGSPLSLECTVEGTSNPNLYWYRQAAGRGLQLLFYSVGIGQISSEVPQNLSASRPQDRQFILSSKKLLLSDSGFYLCAWRQETQYFGPGTRLLVL.

The chain is built from TRBV7-2 and TRBJ1-5; weak D call: TRBD1 (5 bases). The CDR3 spans 15 residues. V lost 5 bases, J lost 3 bases, and 14 bases lay in between. Germline-derived CDR1 and CDR2 are SGHTA and FQGNSA. CDR3 DNA sequence: TGTGCCAGCAGCCTGGGTTGGGGGTTCAATCAGCCCCAGCATTTT. This encodes CASSLGWGFNQPQHF.

The CDR3 bases are TGTGCCAGCTCACCAACGGGACGGGATAACACTGAAGCTTTCTTT. The encoded protein is CASSPTGRDNTEAFF. The gene calls are TRBV18 and TRBJ1-1; D might be TRBD1 (5 bases). Germline loops: CDR1 KGHSH, CDR2 LQKENI. With 2 bases removed from V and 2 bases from J, the gap between germline ends came to 12 bases. This CDR3 is 15 amino acids long.

V gene TRBV12-5 combines with J gene TRBJ2-3, with 9 bases that match TRBD1. The V gene's germline CDR1 is LGHNT and CDR2 FRNRAP. V lost 5 bases and J lost 3; bases outside the gene matches: 6. This CDR3 has 15 residues. The CDR3 region is CASGTGTGRTDTQYF. CDR3 coding DNA: TGTGCTAGTGGTACGGGGACAGGGAGGACAGATACGCAGTATTTT.

Remarks on this clone: Other DNA variants within this sample encode the same CDR3. This sequence joins TRBV9 and TRBJ1-1; a possible D gene is TRBD1 (6 bases). Germline CDR1 and CDR2: SGDLS and YYNGEE. The CDR3 runs to 14 residues. Trimming removed 0 bases at V and 1 base at J, with 7 bases between. The CDR3 is CASSVGTENTEAFF. The CDR3 DNA follows: TGTGCCAGCAGCGTAGGGACAGAGAACACTGAAGCTTTCTTT.

J is TRBJ1-1 and V is TRBV12-2. TRBV12-2 is shown as a pseudogene. The CDR3 is 13 amino acids. CDR3 protein: CASRFPRATEAFF. CDR3 coding DNA: TGTGCAAGTCGCTTTCCTCGGGCGACTGAAGCTTTCTTT.